These 19 T cell receptor beta chains were all obtained from the same sample, sequenced in a study of blood T cells in healthy people across ages. Then a second PCR, running about 6 to 12 cycles, was carried out with a sample-barcoded 5' primer and a J-beta primer mix. Using its own MiXCR run on the 5' RACE reads, TCRdb lists one record per CDR3 protein. Of more than 1 million distinct CDR3 sequences in the sample, less than 50% are singletons; the top ten hold approximately 20%. The sample was blood. Receptor source: a woman aged 60-70 years in good health.

At least ten counts were recorded for this clonotype. The rearrangement uses TRBV9 and TRBJ2-5, with TRBD1 as a possible D gene (5 bases). The CDR3 sequence is 13 residues long. V gave up 4 bases and J gave up 2 bases, with 9 bases separating them. Germline V gene data show CDR1 as SGDLS and CDR2 as YYNGEE. The CDR3 sequence is CASSPGAQETQYF. The CDR3 region has the DNA TGTGCCAGCAGCCCTGGGGCGCAAGAGACCCAGTACTTC.

This clonotype turned up a few times. The gene calls are TRBV6-4 and TRBJ2-1; no definite D call. The germline V and J ends were trimmed by 3 bases and 2 bases, with 5 bases remaining between them. Looked up from germline, CDR1 is MRHNA and CDR2 is SNTAGT. This CDR3 is built from 13 residues. The CDR3 nucleotides are TGTGCCAGCAGTGATGGTCCCTACAATGAGCAGTTCTTC. Translated: CASSDGPYNEQFF.

This clonotype was seen a handful of times. The V gene is TRBV20-1, the J gene TRBJ2-3, with D maybe TRBD1 (5 bases). Germline CDR1 reads DFQATT; CDR2 reads SNEGSKA (reference sequence). The CDR3 spans 13 residues. Trimming cost V 3 bases and J 5 bases, with 12 bases left between them. The CDR3 here is CSARDFRGDTQYF. CDR3 nucleotide sequence: TGCAGTGCTAGGGATTTTAGGGGAGATACGCAGTATTTT.

The chain employs TRBV7-2 and TRBJ2-3, with D uncertain. V shed 4 bases and J shed 2 bases, with 13 bases lying between them. Germline CDR1 and CDR2: SGHTA and FQGNSA. This CDR3 region has 15 residues. CDR3 coding DNA: TGTGCCAGCAGCTACCTCCTACAAGCCACAGATACGCAGTATTTT. Translation: CASSYLLQATDTQYF.

The chain joins TRBV2 to TRBJ2-5, with 10 nucleotides matching TRBD2. The J call may be incorrect, as the DNA end agrees better with TRBJ2-7. This CDR3 comprises 14 residues. CDR1 and CDR2 from the germline V gene are SNHLY and FYNNEI. CDR3 amino acids: CASRELAGPIEQYF. The CDR3 coding sequence is TGTGCCAGCAGGGAACTAGCGGGGCCGATCGAGCAGTACTTC.

The V gene is TRBV20-1, the J gene TRBJ2-7, with TRBD1 identical over 8 bases. Germline CDR1 DFQATT, CDR2 SNEGSKA (reference sequence). Trimming removed 4 bases from V and 5 bases from J; junction bases left unmatched: 13. CDR3 length: 15 amino acids. DNA of the CDR3: TGCAGTGCTACTCACGACAGGGGTTACTCGGACGAGCAGTACTTC. This sequence encodes CSATHDRGYSDEQYF.

This sequence joins TRBV4-1 and TRBJ2-3; 7 bases are shared with TRBD2. The V gene end was trimmed by 3 bases and the J gene end by 5 bases; junction bases not matched to a gene: 11. The CDR3 spans 16 residues. Per the germline V gene, CDR1 is MGHRA and CDR2 is YSYEKL. Here the CDR3 reads CASSHPASGARDTQYF. The DNA of the CDR3 is TGCGCCAGCAGCCACCCCGCTAGCGGAGCTAGAGATACGCAGTATTTT.

This clonotype was counted once. The gene calls are TRBV27 and TRBJ2-1, with 10 bases identical to TRBD1. J was trimmed by 7 bases and V by 5 bases; bases with no gene match: 11. Germline V gene sequence: CDR1 MNHEY, CDR2 SMNVEV (reference sequence). CDR3 length equals 16 residues. Written as DNA, the CDR3 is TGTGCCAGCAGTCACAATCCGGGACAGGGGAGGAATGAGCAGTTCTTC. Its translation: CASSHNPGQGRNEQFF.

The chain employs TRBV20-1 and TRBJ2-3; perhaps TRBD1 as D (6 bases). Germline CDR1 DFQATT, CDR2 SNEGSKA (reference sequence). CDR3 size: 14 residues. The CDR3 bases are TGCAGCGCTTGGCGGTCAGGGGGCACAGATACGCAGTATTTT. Its translation is CSAWRSGGTDTQYF.

The V call is TRBV24-1, the J call TRBJ2-3; D is possibly TRBD1 (5 bases). Germline V gene lookup returns CDR1 KGHDR and CDR2 SFDVKD. Trimming stripped 4 bases from V and 4 bases from J, with 8 bases between. This CDR3 region has 13 residues. CDR3 protein: CATSEAGSDTQYF. CDR3 bases: TGTGCCACCAGTGAGGCAGGGTCAGATACGCAGTATTTT.

V is TRBV7-9 and J is TRBJ2-3; 9 nucleotides agree with TRBD1. After removal of 6 bases from V and 0 bases from J, the junction contained 7 bases not matched to a gene. Germline-derived CDR1 and CDR2 are SEHNR and FQNEAQ (reference sequence). CDR3 length equals 16 residues. CDR3 region: CASRPNRGRSTDTQYF. In DNA form, the CDR3 reads TGTGCCAGCAGACCCAACAGGGGGCGGAGCACAGATACGCAGTATTTT.

This clonotype was found a few times. This rearrangement joins TRBV7-9 to TRBJ2-4; TRBD1 agrees at 9 bases. The CDR3 runs 16 residues. The V segment lost 3 bases and the J segment 2 bases; nucleotides outside the gene matches: 5. The germline CDR1 and CDR2 sequences are SEHNR and FQNEAQ (reference sequence). The CDR3 DNA reads TGTGCCAGCAGCTTCACAGGGGGCGCTTCCAAAAACATTCAGTACTTC. It yields the protein CASSFTGGASKNIQYF. The whole variable domain, filled in from reference TRBV7-9 and TRBJ2-4, reads DTGVSQNPRHKITKRGQNVTFRCDPISEHNRLYWYRQTLGQGPEFLTYFQNEAQLEKSRLLSDRFSAERPKGSFSTLEIQRTEQGDSAMYLCASSFTGGASKNIQYFGAGTRLSVL.

The chain carries TRBV19 and TRBJ1-5; D ambiguous. V shed 3 bases and J shed 3 bases, with 18 bases lying between them. CDR3 length equals 17 residues. The germline CDR1 and CDR2 sequences are LNHDA and SQIVND (reference sequence). This CDR3 reads CASSIEVQRWNNQPQHF. CDR3 nucleotide sequence: TGTGCCAGTAGTATCGAGGTACAAAGATGGAACAATCAGCCCCAGCATTTT.

A remark on this clonotype: At one end, the junction sequence differs from germline, possibly due to a read error. The chain is built from TRBV6-1 and TRBJ1-6; weak D call: TRBD1 (5 bases). Germline CDR1 and CDR2: MNHNS and SASEGT. This CDR3 is built from 15 residues. The CDR3, as DNA: TGCGCCAGCAGTGAATTAGAGGGACCACGTTCACCCCTCCACTTT. It yields the protein CASSELEGPRSPLHF.

The genes are TRBV5-1 and TRBJ1-1; D is unclear. CDR1 is SGHRS and CDR2 is YFSETQ in the germline V gene. The CDR3 contains 15 residues. Trimming took 1 base from V and 4 from J, leaving 14 bases between them. CDR3 protein: CASSLLGRLGTEAFF. The CDR3, as DNA: TGCGCCAGCAGCTTGCTGGGCAGGCTGGGCACTGAAGCTTTCTTT.

The rearrangement links TRBV24-1 to TRBJ1-5, with D perhaps TRBD1 (5 bases). From germline, CDR1 is KGHDR and CDR2 SFDVKD. The CDR3 is 15 amino acids. The germline V and J ends were trimmed by 7 bases and 4 bases, with 16 bases remaining between them. In DNA, the CDR3 is TGTGCCACCAGCCCGGGACCGCAAACAAATCAGCCCCAGCATTTT. Encoded protein: CATSPGPQTNQPQHF.

This clonotype was seen a few times. The CDR3 loop reads CASSPGTSGSPYNEQYF. The CDR3 nucleotides are TGTGCCAGCAGCCCTGGGACTAGCGGGAGCCCCTACAATGAGCAGTACTTC. The chain has TRBV3-1 and TRBJ2-1; TRBD2 agrees at 14 bases. Near its end, the DNA agrees better with TRBJ2-7, so the J call may be wrong. The V gene's germline CDR1 is LGHDT and CDR2 YNNKEL (reference sequence). The CDR3 is 17 amino acids.

The rearrangement uses TRBV5-6 and TRBJ2-7, with 15 bases fitting TRBD2. The germline gives CDR1 SGHDT, CDR2 YYEEEE. V shed 4 bases and J 3 bases; nucleotides not matched to a gene: 11. CDR3 length: 18 residues. The CDR3 DNA reads TGTGCCAGCAGCCCTCAGCACGGACTAGCGGGAGGGTTCTACGAGCAGTACTTC. It specifies CASSPQHGLAGGFYEQYF.

This clonotype was counted many times. This chain joins TRBV12-3 or TRBV12-4 and TRBJ2-3; TRBD1 matches 7 bases. The CDR3 consists of 13 residues. Trimming took 4 bases from V and 7 from J; bases not matched to a gene: 5. CDR3 DNA: TGTGCCAGCAGTTCCCCGACAGGGAATACGCAGTATTTT. Translated: CASSSPTGNTQYF.